Each of the 5 T cell receptor beta chains below was sequenced from the same sample in a study of T cell changes during pregnancy in multiple sclerosis. Data came from immunoSEQ multiplex PCR; TCRdb stores just in-frame clones and leaves some out. The sample carries over 45,000 clones, around 91% recorded once. The source material was peripheral blood, sampled after pregnancy. These TCRs come from a female donor with multiple sclerosis, enrolled in a pregnancy study.

The CDR3 protein is CASSSRDRRTYSNQPQHF. The CDR3 DNA reads TGTGCCAGCAGTAGCCGGGACAGGAGGACTTATAGCAATCAGCCCCAGCATTTT. This chain connects TRBV28 to TRBJ1-5, with 8 bases aligning to TRBD1. This CDR3 region has 18 residues. Germline values: CDR1 MDHEN, CDR2 SYDVKM. V shed 5 bases, J shed 0 bases, and the junction held 12 bases outside the gene matches.

The V call is TRBV11-2, the J call TRBJ2-3; 14 nucleotides agree with TRBD2. The germline V gene has CDR1 SGHAT and CDR2 FQNNGV. CDR3 size: 17 residues. J gave up 3 bases and V 5 bases, and 7 bases lay outside the gene matches. CDR3 nucleotide sequence: TGTGCCAGCAGCCAGACTAGCGGGGGGGCAATTACAGATACGCAGTATTTT. It codes for CASSQTSGGAITDTQYF.

The chain employs TRBV2 and TRBJ1-1; D uncertain. The CDR3 length is 14 residues. Per the germline V gene, CDR1 is SNHLY and CDR2 is FYNNEI. The ends were cut back, 2 bases at V and 0 bases at J, with 7 bases in the middle. The DNA of the CDR3 is TGTGCCAGCAGTGAAAGGAGCCTGAACACTGAAGCTTTCTTT. It is translated as CASSERSLNTEAFF.

V and J are TRBV6-4 and TRBJ2-1, with 12 bases matching TRBD2. Trimming cost V 6 bases and J 3 bases; bases outside gene matches: 3. The length of the CDR3 is 15 residues. Germline lookup yields CDR1 MRHNA and CDR2 SNTAGT. This CDR3 is CASSRLAGDYNEQFF. CDR3 DNA: TGTGCCAGCAGCAGACTAGCGGGGGACTACAATGAGCAGTTCTTC.

V gene TRBV21-1 combines with J gene TRBJ1-6; the table's D call, TRBD1, has no DNA check behind it. TRBV21-1 is a pseudogene segment. This CDR3 has 14 residues. The CDR3 here is CASSLVGATAPLHF. DNA for the CDR3: TGTGCCAGCAGTTTAGTGGGGGCTACAGCACCCCTCCACTTT.